This TCR beta chain was recorded in a study of response to subunit inactivated influenza vaccine (dated by TCRdb to the late 2010s). For context, the study as a whole: To follow how T cells responded to a trivalent subunit inactivated influenza vaccine, the researchers relied on deep quantitative profiling of the T cell receptor repertoire. Beyond this particular receptor, the publication reports: The authors suggested that each seasonal influenza vaccination may recruit only a limited number of new T cells.

As concerns this clonotype: Its antigen is still unknown. The record has no base qualities; no much larger clone is one base away.

The library was made by RT-PCR. These reads were obtained on an Illumina HiSeq 2500. The public reads were quality trimmed at Q25 with fastp and then assembled into clones with MiXCR by TCRdb, keeping productive beta chains. Rows merge per CDR3 protein into single entries with the most common DNA and genes. The sample profile shows about 540,000 distinct CDR3 sequences; around a quarter of them were found once. The ten largest account for around 2.8% of the sample. Including cysteine and phenylalanine, the CDR3 has 12 amino acids. CDR3 DNA only is kept here, 36 bases in frame from base 1. The germline V gene (reference sequence) gives CDR1 as LNHDA and CDR2 as SQIVND. V drops 9 bases and J drops 3 bases, leaving 12 bases in between. These data also formed part of another study, on T cells expressing NK-cell markers. As the second paper documents: TCR beta cDNA libraries were prepared using 5'RACE template switching, which introduced a universal primer site and unique molecular identifiers. In sorted CD3+CD56+NKG2C+, CD3+CD56+NKG2C- and CD3+CD56-NKG2C+ T-cell subsets from eight or nine donors, TCR beta-chain repertoires were profiled. Of the eight sequenced donors, seven were found to be HCMV-seropositive and one was found to be HCMV-seronegative. To restrict sorting to alphabetaTCR-expressing T cells, an anti-gammadeltaTCR antibody was added in several experiments. In several donors, the dominant CD3+CD56+NKG2C+ clonotypes were among the top 10 CD8+ clonotypes and accounted for about 1.0-8% of CD8+ T cells. Those dominant clonotypes were again the most abundant among CD3+CD56-NKG2C+ cells in a handful of donors, at about 25-65%. Whether the expanded NKG2C-expressing T cell clones were specific for HCMV antigens was left unclear. The study sequenced eight donors, all healthy volunteers chosen at random: three men and five women. A commercial ELISA kit detecting HCMV-specific IgG in serum was used to determine HCMV serostatus. Ficoll density gradient centrifugation was used to isolate peripheral blood mononuclear cells from blood. CD4+ and CD8+ T cells were isolated from PBMC by magnetic immunoseparation with Miltenyi isolation kits. cDNA synthesis was primed from the TCR beta constant segment, followed by two successive PCR amplification steps. The libraries were sequenced on Illumina HiSeq 2000/2500, MiSeq or NextSeq, producing 2 x 150 bp reads. Reads were demultiplexed and grouped by UMI with MIGEC, and clonotypes were assembled and quantified with MiTCR. Only TCR cDNA sequences supported by at least two reads were kept to exclude erroneous sequences. The tcR package was used for downstream repertoire analysis, with clonotypes matched between fractions based on CDR3 nucleotide sequence plus V segment. VDJmatch was used to annotate antigen specificity against VDJdb, with one amino acid substitution in CDR3 allowed.

Source: CD4+ T cells sorted from PBMCs, taken 11 to 12 days after vaccination. This receptor chain uses TRBV19 and TRBJ2-7; the D segment could be TRBD2, given 6 matching bases. This TCR was recovered from a man aged 45 to 65 who received an inactivated influenza vaccine. Donor details come from another sample of the same person, matched by shared clones. The DNA reads TGTGCCAGCACCGGAGGGAACTACGAGCAGTACTTC. The translation is CASTGGNYEQYF.